These 9 T cell receptor beta chains originate from one sample sequenced in a study of control samples from healthy donors and cancer patients. Repertoires were generated with immunoSEQ multiplex PCR, while TCRdb's copy carries only in-frame clones and drops some. The sample comprises about 89,000 clones, approximately 86% of which are singletons, and roughly 21% rests with the top ten. Sequencing was done on a sample of blood. These TCRs come from a man aged 30 to 39 in good health.

This chain links TRBV7-9 with TRBJ2-5; D perhaps matches TRBD1 (8 bases). From germline, CDR1 is SEHNR and CDR2 FQNEAQ (reference sequence). V was shortened by 4 bases and J by 7 bases, with 22 bases between the two germline ends. This CDR3 comprises 16 residues. CDR3 nucleotides: TGTGCCAGCAGCTCTACCTACAGGGGGGGTTTGGCGACCCAGTACTTC. This codes for CASSSTYRGGLATQYF.

The rearrangement links TRBV5-4 to TRBJ2-7; tentatively, D is TRBD1 (5 bases). V shed 0 bases and J shed 7 bases, with 11 bases lying between them. Germline V gene sequence: CDR1 SGHNT, CDR2 YYREEE (reference sequence). This CDR3 contains 13 residues. CDR3 nucleotide sequence: TGTGCCAGCAGCTTGGACCAGGGATGGGAGCAGTACGTC. This encodes CASSLDQGWEQYV.

There are a few counts of this clone. CDR3 nucleotides: TGTGCCAGCAGTTTAGGGACCCCCTACGAGCAGTACTTC. It codes for CASSLGTPYEQYF. V is TRBV28 and J is TRBJ2-7; the D call may be TRBD1 or TRBD2 (5 bases each). The CDR3 has 13 amino acids. CDR1 and CDR2 (germline): MDHEN, SYDVKM. V dropped 2 bases and J dropped 2 bases, with 7 bases sitting between them.

As regards this clone: A read error may account for a junction end that differs from germline. The chain has TRBV24-1 and TRBJ1-1; possibly TRBD1 for D (5 bases). Germline CDR1 and CDR2: KGHDR and SFDVKD. This CDR3 has 13 amino acids. In nucleotides, the CDR3 is TGTGCCACCGCCAAGCGCGGGGCCCCTGAGGCTTTCTTT. Translation gives CATAKRGAPEAFF.

The chain uses TRBV6-5 and TRBJ1-2, with D unclear. Germline CDR1 reads MNHEY; CDR2 reads SVGAGI. With 11 bases removed from V and 8 bases from J, the gap between germline ends came to 24 bases. The CDR3 extends over 14 amino acids. The CDR3 loop is CAGSPVGVLRGYTF. The DNA for the CDR3 is TGTGCCGGATCCCCGGTTGGGGTCCTAAGGGGCTACACCTTC.

The chain links TRBV12-3 or TRBV12-4 to TRBJ1-1, with D possibly TRBD1 on 6 matching bases. The CDR3 covers 12 residues. Trimming took off 6 bases at V and 11 bases at J, with 16 bases between the two ends. This CDR3 reads CASRQGPAEAFF. The CDR3 nucleotides are TGTGCCAGCAGACAGGGACCCGCCGAGGCTTTCTTT.

The CDR3 reads CASSIESGANVLTF. CDR3 sequence (DNA): TGTGCCAGTAGTATTGAATCTGGGGCCAACGTCCTGACTTTC. This rearrangement joins TRBV19 to TRBJ2-6; no definite D call. The CDR3 covers 14 residues. V was pared by 3 bases and J by 1 base, with 4 bases between. The germline V gene encodes CDR1 LNHDA and CDR2 SQIVND (reference sequence).

V gene TRBV6-6 combines with J gene TRBJ2-5; 8 bases fit TRBD2. CDR1 MNHNY and CDR2 SVGAGI come from the germline V gene (reference sequence). CDR3 length: 16 residues. J gave up 4 bases and V 2 bases, and 9 bases lay outside the gene matches. The CDR3 coding sequence is TGTGCCAGCAGTTACCTTTCGGGGGGGCCGCGAGAGACCCAGTACTTC. As protein: CASSYLSGGPRETQYF.

This sequence joins TRBV20-1 and TRBJ2-3, with D uncertain. V was pared by 3 bases and J by 6 bases, with 10 bases between. CDR1 and CDR2 (germline): DFQATT, SNEGSKA (reference sequence). The CDR3 is 12 residues long. The CDR3 sequence is CSASVSTDTQYF. The CDR3 DNA reads TGCAGTGCTAGTGTGTCCACGGATACGCAGTATTTT.